The rows below give T cell receptor beta chains drawn from one sample of a study of blood T cell repertoires in COVID-19. The table came from immunoSEQ multiplex PCR; TCRdb's copy has only in-frame clones and leaves some out. This table has 100,000 or so clones, about 90% appearing once. The sample was peripheral blood. The receptors shown here come from a man aged 25 to 40 in a cohort sampled during active COVID-19. CDR3s include the opening cysteine and the closing phenylalanine or tryptophan.

j_call	v_call	cdr3_aa
TRBJ1-1	TRBV5-5	CASSLGRQGYTEAFF
TRBJ1-1	TRBV18	CASSPPKALNTEAFF
TRBJ1-2	TRBV4-2	CASSQEDRGDGYTF
TRBJ2-7	TRBV6-5	CASSPTGGGREQYF
TRBJ2-6	TRBV2	CASSETTTGANVLTF
TRBJ2-5	TRBV5-4	CASSLKHGQGVGETQYF
TRBJ2-2	TRBV27	CASSLRTGGLGNTGELFF
TRBJ2-3	TRBV5-1	CASSEGAGTDTQYF
TRBJ1-5	TRBV27	CASSLNGGDNQPQHF
TRBJ1-2	TRBV30	CAWSLGDYGYTF
TRBJ1-2	TRBV30	CAWAGVGYGYTF
TRBJ2-1	TRBV4-1	CASSQEGSSGGSNEQFF